A single sample gave rise to the 28 T cell receptor beta chains below, sequenced in a study of Ad26.COV2.S vaccination and SARS-CoV-2 variants. Indicated treatment: about 20 received Ad26.COV2.S at low or high dose, single or two shots; several received placebo; per-sample allocation not given. The study sampled participants on day 63 after the first vaccine or placebo injection. Sequencing used immunoSEQ multiplex PCR; TCRdb keeps in-frame clones, though not all of them. The sample holds approximately 400,000 clones, 83% seen once. Sample: peripheral blood, taken in a trial of Ad26.COV2.S vaccine versus placebo. These receptors were collected from a person aged 18-60 years who received the Ad26.COV2.S COVID-19 vaccine or a placebo.

The chain is built from TRBV4-1 and TRBJ2-3; D perhaps matches TRBD2 (5 bases). The CDR3 extends over 19 amino acids. Trimming pared 5 bases from V and 4 bases from J, leaving 28 bases between. Germline CDR1 reads MGHRA; CDR2 reads YSYEKL. The CDR3: CASSSIPLRTDALADTQYF. The DNA for the CDR3 is TGCGCCAGCAGCTCCATTCCCCTCCGGACTGACGCTTTGGCAGATACGCAGTATTTT.

Concerning this clone: The same CDR3 arises from other DNA sequences in this sample as well. V usage is TRBV5-1 and J usage is TRBJ1-1, with D maybe TRBD1 (6 bases). The CDR3 sequence is 13 residues long. V gave up 2 bases and J gave up 1 base, with 6 bases separating them. CDR1 and CDR2 from the germline V gene are SGHRS and YFSETQ. As DNA, the CDR3 is TGCGCCAGCAGCTTCAGGGGGAACACTGAAGCTTTCTTT. This sequence encodes CASSFRGNTEAFF.

The chain carries TRBV13 and TRBJ2-7; 8 bases align to TRBD1. There are 15 residues in the CDR3. Germline CDR1 is PRHDT and CDR2 is FYEKMQ (reference sequence). Trimming removed 5 bases from V and 5 bases from J; junction bases left unmatched: 11. In DNA form, the CDR3 reads TGTGCCAGCAGCCCCCCCCGACAGGGGACCCACGAGCAGTACTTC. It is translated as CASSPPRQGTHEQYF.

This clone was found once. J is TRBJ1-1 and V is TRBV9; D is perhaps TRBD1 (5 bases). The CDR3 contains 15 residues. Deletions cut 1 base from V and 1 base from J, with 11 bases between. From germline, CDR1 is SGDLS and CDR2 YYNGEE. CDR3 in amino acids: CASSVHGTANTEAFF. CDR3 DNA: TGTGCCAGCAGCGTACACGGGACCGCGAACACTGAAGCTTTCTTT.

The rearrangement uses TRBV9 and TRBJ2-7; 9 positions match TRBD2. The CDR3 covers 14 residues. The V segment lost 3 bases and the J segment 4 bases; nucleotides outside the gene matches: 5. Looked up from germline, CDR1 is SGDLS and CDR2 is YYNGEE. This chain's CDR3 is CASSAHSGRYEQYF. CDR3 coding DNA: TGTGCCAGCAGCGCACATAGCGGGAGATACGAGCAGTACTTC.

V gene TRBV2 combines with J gene TRBJ2-3, with D uncertain. The CDR3 contains 11 residues. Germline V gene data show CDR1 as SNHLY and CDR2 as FYNNEI. The germline V and J ends were trimmed by 5 bases and 6 bases, with 6 bases remaining between them. CDR3 protein: CASSLADTQYF. CDR3 nucleotides: TGTGCCAGCAGTCTTGCGGATACGCAGTATTTT. Full variable domain (outside the CDR3, taken from reference TRBV2 and TRBJ2-3): EPEVTQTPSHQVTQMGQEVILRCVPISNHLYFYWYRQILGQKVEFLVSFYNNEISEKSEIFDDQFSVERPDGSNFTLKIRSTKLEDSAMYFCASSLADTQYFGPGTRLTVL.

The rearrangement uses TRBV4-1 and TRBJ1-2; D might be TRBD1 (5 bases). Looked up from germline, CDR1 is MGHRA and CDR2 is YSYEKL. Trimming took 4 bases from V and 3 from J, leaving 15 bases between them. The CDR3 is made up of 15 amino acids. The CDR3 DNA is TGCGCCAGCAGCCTCCTCAGCAGGGCAGACTATGGCTACACCTTC. As protein: CASSLLSRADYGYTF.

The rearrangement joins TRBV6-2 or TRBV6-3 to TRBJ1-3, with TRBD1 identical over 8 bases. Trimming at V came to 2 bases and at J to 1 base, leaving 7 bases not matched to a gene. The germline CDR1 and CDR2 sequences are MNHEY and SVGEGT. This CDR3 has 17 residues. CDR3 region: CASSYRTGFLSGNTIYF. The CDR3 DNA is TGTGCCAGCAGTTACCGGACAGGGTTTCTTTCTGGAAACACCATATATTTT.

The V and J genes are TRBV11-2 and TRBJ1-6; D remains ambiguous. The length of the CDR3 is 11 residues. V lost 3 bases, J lost 6 bases, and 0 bases lay in between. The germline CDR1 and CDR2 sequences are SGHAT and FQNNGV. The CDR3 DNA reads TGTGCCAGCAGCTTTAATTCACCCCTCCACTTT. This encodes CASSFNSPLHF.

The genes are TRBV4-1 and TRBJ1-1; D not resolved. CDR3 length equals 16 residues. V gave up 6 bases and J gave up 1 base, with 18 bases separating them. Germline V gives CDR1 MGHRA, CDR2 YSYEKL. DNA of the CDR3: TGCGCCAGCAGGTCCCGGTATGAGGGCGGGAACACTGAAGCTTTCTTT. Amino acids: CASRSRYEGGNTEAFF.

The chain combines TRBV11-3 with TRBJ2-5; tentatively, D is TRBD2 (6 bases). CDR3 length: 14 residues. Deletions cut 8 bases from V and 2 bases from J, with 15 bases between. CDR1 and CDR2 (germline): SGHNT, YENEEA. CDR3 nucleotides: TGTGCCAGCGCCCTGGGGGGTGATCAAGAGACCCAGTACTTC. Translating it yields CASALGGDQETQYF.

The rearrangement uses TRBV23-1 and TRBJ1-1; the D is unclear. TRBV23-1 is given ORF status, its function remaining uncertain. Trimming pared 0 bases from V and 4 bases from J, leaving 9 bases between. The CDR3 runs to 14 residues. CDR3 sequence (DNA): TGCGCCAGCAGTCAATCATCAGAGCCCACTGAAGCTTTCTTT. This codes for CASSQSSEPTEAFF.

This chain connects TRBV5-5 to TRBJ1-3; D is ambiguous. V gave up 2 bases and J gave up 0 bases, with 12 bases separating them. The CDR3 contains 16 residues. Germline CDR1 reads SGHKS; CDR2 reads YYEKEE (reference sequence). The CDR3 loop reads CASSFHPSYSGNTIYF. CDR3 coding DNA: TGTGCCAGCAGCTTTCATCCGAGCTACTCTGGAAACACCATATATTTT. The full variable domain, rest sourced from reference TRBV5-5 and TRBJ1-3, is DAGVTQSPTHLIKTRGQQVTLRCSPISGHKSVSWYQQVLGQGPQFIFQYYEKEERGRGNFPDRFSARQFPNYSSELNVNALLLGDSALYLCASSFHPSYSGNTIYFGEGSWLTVV.

The rearrangement uses TRBV2 and TRBJ2-2; D is uncertain. Trimming left V 3 bases short and J 7 bases short, with 15 bases between. This CDR3 comprises 15 residues. Germline V gene data show CDR1 as SNHLY and CDR2 as FYNNEI. This CDR3 reads CASSDSFLASGELFF. CDR3 bases: TGTGCCAGCAGTGATAGTTTCTTGGCTAGCGGGGAGCTGTTTTTT.

This clone was detected only a few times. The CDR3 DNA reads as TGTGCCAGCAGTTCCAGACAGGGTGCGGACTACGAGCAGTACTTC. The encoded protein is CASSSRQGADYEQYF. The rearrangement joins TRBV27 to TRBJ2-7, with 7 nucleotides matching TRBD1. J gave up 3 bases and V 4 bases, and 9 bases lay outside the gene matches. The germline V gene encodes CDR1 MNHEY and CDR2 SMNVEV (reference sequence). This CDR3 is built from 15 residues.

V and J are TRBV16 and TRBJ1-1, with unresolved D. This CDR3 region has 14 residues. CDR1 is KGHSY, CDR2 FQNENV, per germline. Trimming took 0 bases from V and 1 from J, leaving 6 bases between them. CDR3 nucleotides: TGTGCCAGCAGCCAATCGGTAGCGAACACTGAAGCTTTCTTT. Translated: CASSQSVANTEAFF.

The table lists this clone with a few counts. The rearrangement links TRBV6-1 to TRBJ2-7, with 8 bases identical to TRBD1. The V gene's germline CDR1 is MNHNS and CDR2 SASEGT. J lost 2 bases, V lost 4 bases, and 10 bases had no gene match. This CDR3 comprises 16 residues. The CDR3 DNA is TGTGCCAGCAGTGTTGGGTCCTGGACAGGGACCTACGAGCAGTACTTC. The encoded protein is CASSVGSWTGTYEQYF.

V and J are TRBV19 and TRBJ1-3, with a possible D match to TRBD1 (6 bases). Per the germline V gene, CDR1 is LNHDA and CDR2 is SQIVND (reference sequence). This CDR3 is 14 amino acids long. V lost 6 bases to trimming and J lost 6 bases, with 15 bases between them. The CDR3, as DNA: TGTGCCAGTAGATCGAGACAGGAGTCAAACACCATATATTTT. Its translation is CASRSRQESNTIYF. The full variable domain, rest sourced from reference TRBV19 and TRBJ1-3, is DGGITQSPKYLFRKEGQNVTLSCEQNLNHDAMYWYRQDPGQGLRLIYYSQIVNDFQKGDIAEGYSVSREKKESFPLTVTSAQKNPTAFYLCASRSRQESNTIYFGEGSWLTVV.

J is TRBJ2-2 and V is TRBV27, with TRBD2 identical over 14 bases. J gave up 7 bases and V 5 bases, and 12 bases lay outside the gene matches. This CDR3 comprises 18 residues. Germline values: CDR1 MNHEY, CDR2 SMNVEV (reference sequence). The CDR3 reads CASSARTGTSGSVGELFF. DNA of the CDR3: TGTGCCAGCAGTGCTCGTACCGGGACTAGCGGGAGCGTCGGGGAGCTGTTTTTT.

V gene TRBV2 combines with J gene TRBJ2-7; 7 bases match TRBD2. The CDR3 consists of 17 residues. Trimming cost V 2 bases and J 2 bases; bases outside gene matches: 12. CDR1 is SNHLY, CDR2 FYNNEI, per germline. The CDR3 DNA is TGTGCCAGCAGTGAAAGGGCACGCGGGAGAGTCGCCTACGAGCAGTACTTC. Its translation is CASSERARGRVAYEQYF.

The CDR3 bases are TGTGCCAGCAGCTTAGAACTCTACAATGAGCAGTTCTTC. Its protein is CASSLELYNEQFF. This chain links TRBV11-1 with TRBJ2-1; D not resolved. Germline lookup yields CDR1 SGHAT and CDR2 FQDESV (reference sequence). The CDR3 runs to 13 residues. The V end was cut by 1 base, the J end by 3 bases, with 4 bases between.

The chain recombines TRBV3-1 (or the pseudogene TRBV3-2) with TRBJ2-7; 8 bases match TRBD1. V lost 6 bases and J lost 5; bases outside the gene matches: 6. CDR1 is LGHDT and CDR2 is YNNKEL in the germline V gene (reference sequence). The CDR3 spans 13 residues. CDR3 sequence (DNA): TGTGCCAGCAGTCCCCAGGGGGCCGACGAGCAGTACTTC. This codes for CASSPQGADEQYF.

The chain combines TRBV18 with TRBJ2-4, with a possible D match to TRBD1 (6 bases). V lost 3 bases and J lost 6, with 18 bases in between. The CDR3 runs to 16 residues. The germline V gene has CDR1 KGHSH and CDR2 LQKENI. The CDR3 loop is CASSPSLGGVGNIQYF. The CDR3 DNA reads TGTGCCAGCTCACCGTCGCTAGGGGGAGTAGGAAACATTCAGTACTTC.

J is TRBJ1-2 and V is TRBV7-9, with D uncertain. The CDR3 is made up of 16 amino acids. From germline, CDR1 is SEHNR and CDR2 FQNEAQ (reference sequence). Trimming took 8 bases from V and 0 from J, leaving 19 bases between them. This CDR3 reads CASAGPEGWANYGYTF. In nucleotides, the CDR3 is TGTGCCAGCGCCGGCCCCGAAGGATGGGCTAACTATGGCTACACCTTC.

The chain is built from TRBV11-3 and TRBJ2-2, with D maybe TRBD2 (6 bases). Germline V gene lookup returns CDR1 SGHNT and CDR2 YENEEA. Trimming took 3 bases from V and 3 from J, leaving 17 bases between them. The CDR3 runs to 17 residues. CDR3 amino acids: CASSFPLGGEHTGELFF. The CDR3 DNA follows: TGTGCCAGCAGCTTCCCCTTGGGGGGAGAGCACACCGGGGAGCTGTTTTTT.

The J gene is TRBJ1-1, the V gene TRBV28, with D maybe TRBD1 (6 bases). This CDR3 contains 14 residues. Germline assignment: CDR1 MDHEN and CDR2 SYDVKM. Trimming removed 5 bases from V and 10 bases from J, with 20 bases in between. Here the CDR3 DNA reads TGTGCCAGCAGTCTCCAGATGCAGGGGCTGGGAGCTTTCTTT. The encoded protein is CASSLQMQGLGAFF.

A word on this clone: The same CDR3 arises from other DNA sequences in this sample as well. The chain employs TRBV15 and TRBJ1-2, with TRBD1 identical over 7 bases. CDR3 length equals 13 residues. J gave up 2 bases and V 3 bases, and 0 bases lay outside the gene matches. Germline loops: CDR1 LNHNV, CDR2 YYDKDF (reference sequence). DNA for the CDR3: TGTGCCACCAGCAGGGACAGGAACTATGGCTACACCTTC. Translated: CATSRDRNYGYTF. Full variable domain (remainder filled in from reference TRBV15 and TRBJ1-2): DAMVIQNPRYQVTQFGKPVTLSCSQTLNHNVMYWYQQKSSQAPKLLFHYYDKDFNNEADTPDNFQSRRPNTSFCFLDIRSPGLGDTAMYLCATSRDRNYGYTFGSGTRLTVV.

This clone came up a few times. The chain carries TRBV6-5 and TRBJ2-7; perhaps D is TRBD1 or TRBD2 (5 bases each). The V gene's germline CDR1 is MNHEY and CDR2 SVGAGI. Deletions cut 7 bases from V and 4 bases from J, with 17 bases between. This CDR3 spans 14 amino acids. The CDR3 reads CASTTSWGRYEQYF. The CDR3 DNA follows: TGTGCCAGCACCACCAGCTGGGGGAGATACGAGCAGTACTTC.